The present entry profiles one T cell receptor (beta chain) with its context. This specimen comes from a study of cytomegalovirus exposure and HLA in healthy donors. Deletions cut 6 bases from V and 3 bases from J, with 9 bases between. Germline values: CDR1 SGHDN, CDR2 FVKESK. The CDR3 extends over 13 amino acids. It was with 60 Vbeta and 13 Jbeta primers that the PCR ran. The table came from immunoSEQ multiplex PCR; TCRdb's copy has only in-frame clones and leaves some out. The sample lists more than 200,000 clones; approximately 81% were seen once. The clonotype originates from a human donor in good health. V usage is TRBV14 and J usage is TRBJ2-1; no firm D call. The material sequenced was PBMCs. CDR3 protein: CASSEQYYNEQFF. In DNA form, the CDR3 reads TGTGCCAGCAGTGAGCAATACTACAATGAGCAGTTCTTC. Full variable domain (missing parts from reference TRBV14 and TRBJ2-1): EAGVTQFPSHSVIEKGQTVTLRCDPISGHDNLYWYRRVMGKEIKFLLHFVKESKQDESGMPNNRFLAERTGGTYSTLKVQPAELEDSGVYFCASSEQYYNEQFFGPGTRLTVL.